This is a list of T cell receptor beta chains from one sample in a study of cytomegalovirus exposure and HLA in healthy donors. Clones were read by immunoSEQ multiplex PCR, and TCRdb kept only the in-frame ones, dropping some. This sample has roughly 80,000 clones, with roughly 94% found just once. Sequenced: PBMCs. Receptor source: a woman aged 18-29 years in good health and CMV-seropositive. CDR3s include the opening cysteine and the closing phenylalanine or tryptophan. Fields, in order: V gene, D gene, clone size, J gene, CDR3 DNA, CDR3 protein. A D gene is named only where the DNA matches it firmly. Size is omitted from some rows. Given values are once, few, many or a class for expanded clones.

>TRBV5-1|TRBD1|NA|TRBJ1-1
TGCGCCAGCAGCTCTGGACAGGGGGAAGGGGACACTGAAGCTTTCTTT
CASSSGQGEGDTEAFF
>TRBV12-5|NA|NA|TRBJ2-7
TGTGCTAGTGGTCCATCCTACGAGCAGTACTTC
CASGPSYEQYF
>TRBV2|TRBD1|NA|TRBJ1-2
TGTGCCAGCACACAAAACCGGGACAGGGGGCTCGGAGGCTACACCTTC
CASTQNRDRGLGGYTF
>TRBV4-1|NA|NA|TRBJ1-1
TGCGCCAGCAGCCCGAGGCACGGGGATGAAGCTTTCTTT
CASSPRHGDEAFF
>TRBV29-1|NA|few|TRBJ2-1
TGCAGCGCCACCAAACAGGAAACTTCCTACAATGAGCAGTTCTTC
CSATKQETSYNEQFF
>TRBV13|TRBD1|NA|TRBJ1-4
TGTGCCAGCAGCTTAGGACCACAGGGGGAAAAACTGTTTTTT
CASSLGPQGEKLFF
>TRBV11-2|NA|NA|TRBJ2-1
TGTGCCAGCAGCTTATACAGGAAGGATGAGCAGTTCTTC
CASSLYRKDEQFF
>TRBV5-4|TRBD2|NA|TRBJ2-1
TGTGCCAGCAGCTTGGGACTAGCGGGGGGGCTGACCTCCTACAATGAGCAGTTCTTC
CASSLGLAGGLTSYNEQFF
>TRBV19|NA|once|TRBJ1-2
TGTGCCAGTAGTATTTCATCGGGGAACCTTAACTATGGCTACACCTTC
CASSISSGNLNYGYTF
>TRBV5-4|TRBD1|NA|TRBJ2-7
TGTGCCAGCAGCCCCGGAGGGACAGGGAATACCAACGAGCAGTACTTC
CASSPGGTGNTNEQYF
>TRBV19|TRBD1|once|TRBJ2-7
TGTGCCAGTAGTATGGCGGACAGGCCTTACTACGAGCAGTACTTC
CASSMADRPYYEQYF
>TRBV9|TRBD2|NA|TRBJ2-1
TGTGCCAGCAGCGCCCCGAGCGGGAGGGCCAATGAGCAGTTCTTC
CASSAPSGRANEQFF
>TRBV7-5|NA|NA|TRBJ1-3
TGTGCCAGGAGAGGGGGAGCTGGAAACACCATATATTTT
CARRGGAGNTIYF
>TRBV29-1|TRBD2|NA|TRBJ2-5
TGCAGCGTTGGGACTAGCGGGATACAAGAGACCCAGTACTTC
CSVGTSGIQETQYF
>TRBV6-5|TRBD1|NA|TRBJ1-2
TGTGCCAGCAGTTATTTTTCCGGGACAGGGGGTAGCGGCTACACCTTC
CASSYFSGTGGSGYTF
>TRBV5-6|NA|NA|TRBJ1-2
TGTGCCAGCAGCCGGGGATACACAGCCTACTATGGCTACACCTTC
CASSRGYTAYYGYTF
>TRBV4-3|NA|NA|TRBJ2-5
TGCGCCAGCAGCCAGTCGAAGCGCCTCCAAGAGACCCAGTACTTC
CASSQSKRLQETQYF
>TRBV11-2|NA|NA|TRBJ2-6
TGTGCCAGCAGCTTAGATGCCAGGCTCTCTGGGGCCAACGTCCTGACTTTC
CASSLDARLSGANVLTF
>TRBV6-5|NA|NA|TRBJ1-2
TGTGCCAGCAGTTCGATACAGGGCATAAATGGCTACACCTTC
CASSSIQGINGYTF
>TRBV4-1|TRBD1|NA|TRBJ2-1
TGCGCCAGCAGGCATACAGGGGTGGATGAGCAGTTCTTC
CASRHTGVDEQFF
>TRBV30|NA|once|TRBJ1-5
TGTGCCTGGAGTGTCCCCCACCGAAACAGGGAGTCCCAGCATTTT
CAWSVPHRNRESQHF
>TRBV27|NA|NA|TRBJ2-2
TGTGCCAGCAGTTTACTACAGGGGAGGCCCGGGGAGCTGTTTTTT
CASSLLQGRPGELFF
>TRBV18|TRBD2|NA|TRBJ2-2
TGTGCCAGCTCACCAGCGCGGGGGGAGGACACCGGGGAGCTGTTTTTT
CASSPARGEDTGELFF
>TRBV18|NA|NA|TRBJ1-2
TGTGCCAGCTCACTACAAGACTCACTGGGCTATGGCTACACCTTC
CASSLQDSLGYGYTF
>TRBV19|TRBD1|few|TRBJ1-3
TGTGCCAGTAGTATATGGACAGGGACCGCCGGAAACACCATATATTTT
CASSIWTGTAGNTIYF
>TRBV18|NA|NA|TRBJ1-1
TGTGCCAGCTCACCACAGTCCATCGAGGTGAACACTGAAGCTTTCTTT
CASSPQSIEVNTEAFF
>TRBV4-2|NA|NA|TRBJ1-3
TGTGCCAGCAGCCTTGAACGTAGGGGCAACTCTGGAAACACCATATATTTT
CASSLERRGNSGNTIYF
>TRBV11-3|TRBD2|NA|TRBJ2-1
TGTGCCAGCCGGAGGCGGGGGGGCTCCTACAATGAGCAGTTCTTC
CASRRRGGSYNEQFF
>TRBV7-3|TRBD1|NA|TRBJ2-3
TGTGCCACAAGCATCCAGGGGGCTATCTCAGATACGCAGTATTTT
CATSIQGAISDTQYF
>TRBV15|TRBD1|NA|TRBJ2-6
TGTGCCACCAGCAGAACAGGGGCTGGGGCCAACGTCCTGACTTTC
CATSRTGAGANVLTF